These 30 T cell receptor beta chains originate from one sample sequenced in a study of cytomegalovirus exposure and HLA in healthy donors. Amplification used 60 Vbeta primers and 13 Jbeta primers. Clones were sequenced by immunoSEQ multiplex PCR, and TCRdb holds only the in-frame ones, with some missing. The table shows approximately 130,000 clones, with approximately 85% occurring only once. The sequenced sample consisted of PBMCs. These TCRs come from a woman under 40 in good health and CMV-seropositive.

J is TRBJ2-7 and V is TRBV5-4, with 7 bases lining up with TRBD2. CDR1 is SGHNT, CDR2 YYREEE, per germline (reference sequence). This CDR3 contains 15 residues. V gave up 2 bases and J gave up 4 bases; unmatched junction bases: 9. Here the CDR3 reads CASSLGILAEYEQYF. CDR3 sequence (DNA): TGTGCCAGCAGCTTAGGAATCCTAGCGGAGTACGAGCAGTACTTC.

This rearrangement joins TRBV30 to TRBJ1-4; D is unresolved. V dropped 1 base and J dropped 10 bases, with 10 bases sitting between them. From germline, CDR1 is GTSNPN and CDR2 SVGIG (reference sequence). The CDR3 is 12 amino acids. In DNA, the CDR3 is TGTGCCTGGAGTGCCCCAGCGGGAAAACTGTTTTTT. This sequence encodes CAWSAPAGKLFF. The full variable domain, completed using reference TRBV30 and TRBJ1-4, is SQTIHQWPATLVQPVGSPLSLECTVEGTSNPNLYWYRQAAGRGLQLLFYSVGIGQISSEVPQNLSASRPQDRQFILSSKKLLLSDSGFYLCAWSAPAGKLFFGSGTQLSVL.

The J gene is TRBJ2-3, the V gene TRBV10-3, with D perhaps matching TRBD2 (5 bases). Germline V gives CDR1 ENHRY, CDR2 SYGVKD. V dropped 7 bases and J dropped 4 bases, with 9 bases sitting between them. The CDR3 sequence is 12 residues long. The chain's CDR3 is CAIKASPDTQYF. CDR3 nucleotide sequence: TGTGCCATCAAGGCTAGCCCAGATACGCAGTATTTT.

The chain links TRBV4-1 to TRBJ2-1, with 7 bases that match TRBD2. This CDR3 is built from 13 residues. The J segment lost 5 bases and the V segment lost 5 bases, leaving 3 bases of the junction unmatched. CDR1 and CDR2 from the germline V gene are MGHRA and YSYEKL. CDR3: CASSTAGDNEQFF. The DNA of the CDR3 is TGCGCCAGCAGCACCGCGGGGGACAATGAGCAGTTCTTC.

The J gene is TRBJ1-2, the V gene TRBV5-4; a weak D match, TRBD1 (5 bases). CDR1 and CDR2 from the germline V gene are SGHNT and YYREEE (reference sequence). The CDR3 covers 17 residues. The V end was cut by 2 bases, the J end by 7 bases, with 24 bases between. As DNA, the CDR3 is TGTGCCAGCAGCTTCCCCCTCCGGGGAGGGGAGGAAGGTGGCTACACCTTC. Translated: CASSFPLRGGEEGGYTF.

This rearrangement joins TRBV28 to TRBJ2-5, with a possible D match to TRBD1 (5 bases). The CDR3 extends over 17 amino acids. The V and J ends lost 4 bases and 7 bases respectively, with 25 bases between them. Germline CDR1 reads MDHEN; CDR2 reads SYDVKM. CDR3 protein: CASSSPSGRAVSLTQYF. The CDR3 nucleotides are TGTGCCAGCAGTTCGCCCTCTGGCAGGGCTGTGTCGTTGACCCAGTACTTC.

The J gene is TRBJ1-6, the V gene TRBV5-8, with a possible D match to TRBD1 (5 bases). V was clipped by 0 bases and J by 6 bases, with 7 bases between them. The CDR3 consists of 14 residues. Per germline, CDR1 SGHTS and CDR2 YDEGEE. CDR3 loop: CASSLGQSNSPLHF. The CDR3 nucleotides are TGTGCCAGCAGCTTGGGACAGTCTAATTCACCCCTCCACTTT.

The chain couples TRBV18 to TRBJ1-1; D unclear. There are 15 residues in the CDR3. Germline CDR1 KGHSH, CDR2 LQKENI. The V end lost 0 bases, the J end lost 1 base, and 9 bases lay between the germline ends. CDR3 region: CASSPPRVQNTEAFF. The DNA of the CDR3 is TGTGCCAGCTCACCACCTAGAGTCCAGAACACTGAAGCTTTCTTT.

The chain has TRBV6-6 and TRBJ2-1; tentatively, D is TRBD2 (6 bases). Germline V gene data show CDR1 as MNHNY and CDR2 as SVGAGI (reference sequence). The CDR3 has 13 residues. Trimming took off 6 bases at V and 10 bases at J, with 16 bases between the two ends. The chain's CDR3 is CASRPPARDEQFF. DNA of the CDR3: TGTGCCAGCAGACCCCCGGCGCGGGACGAGCAGTTCTTC.

V gene TRBV5-4 combines with J gene TRBJ1-2; unclear D gene. Looked up from germline, CDR1 is SGHNT and CDR2 is YYREEE (reference sequence). The CDR3 extends over 11 amino acids. Trimming removed 5 bases at V and 2 bases at J, with 4 bases between. The CDR3 region has the DNA TGTGCCAGCAGTCGGAACTATGGCTACACCTTC. Translated, it gives CASSRNYGYTF.

V gene TRBV5-4 combines with J gene TRBJ2-7, with 11 bases lining up with TRBD2. The CDR3 is 15 residues long. The J segment lost 0 bases and the V segment lost 2 bases, leaving 1 base of the junction unmatched. The germline CDR1 and CDR2 sequences are SGHNT and YYREEE (reference sequence). DNA of the CDR3: TGTGCCAGCAGCTTCACTAGCGGGGGCTCCTACGAGCAGTACTTC. As protein: CASSFTSGGSYEQYF.

V is TRBV5-4 and J is TRBJ1-1; 8 bases map to TRBD1. This CDR3 contains 15 residues. Trimming cost V 3 bases and J 5 bases; bases outside gene matches: 9. Per the germline V gene, CDR1 is SGHNT and CDR2 is YYREEE (reference sequence). The CDR3: CASSSPQGATTEAFF. The CDR3 DNA follows: TGTGCCAGCAGCTCCCCTCAGGGGGCTACGACTGAAGCTTTCTTT. The entire variable domain, with the rest obtained from reference TRBV5-4 and TRBJ1-1, is as follows: ETGVTQSPTHLIKTRGQQVTLRCSSQSGHNTVSWYQQALGQGPQFIFQYYREEENGRGNFPPRFSGLQFPNYSSELNVNALELDDSALYLCASSSPQGATTEAFFGQGTRLTVV.

The V and J genes are TRBV6-4 and TRBJ1-3; D gene uncertain. This CDR3 has 17 residues. Germline V CDR1 and CDR2: MRHNA, SNTAGT. Trimming took 2 bases from V and 7 from J, leaving 21 bases between them. Here the CDR3 DNA reads TGTGCCAGCAGTGACCCAAACGGATGGGAGTACGGCAACACCATATATTTT. It specifies CASSDPNGWEYGNTIYF.

The chain links TRBV6-6 to TRBJ2-2, with D maybe TRBD1 (6 bases). CDR1 is MNHNY and CDR2 is SVGAGI in the germline V gene (reference sequence). Deletions cut 6 bases from V and 4 bases from J, with 9 bases between. The CDR3 is made up of 13 amino acids. The CDR3 is CASRDSSTGELFF. CDR3 DNA sequence: TGTGCCAGCAGGGACAGCAGCACCGGGGAGCTGTTTTTT.

In the case of this clone: A junction boundary mismatches the germline segment, possibly from a read error. The genes are TRBV5-6 and TRBJ2-7, with 7 bases aligning to TRBD2. The CDR3 has 16 amino acids. Germline values: CDR1 SGHDT, CDR2 YYEEEE. The CDR3 nucleotides are TGTGCCCGCAGCCCCTGGCGGTCCGACAGCGGGAACGAGCAGTACTTC. Its translation is CARSPWRSDSGNEQYF.

The chain uses TRBV9 and TRBJ1-2, with TRBD1 matching over 9 bases. There are 14 residues in the CDR3. Trimming at V came to 4 bases and at J to 4 bases, leaving 5 bases not matched to a gene. Germline V gene lookup returns CDR1 SGDLS and CDR2 YYNGEE. CDR3 DNA: TGTGCCAGCAGCACAGGGGGCTTGGCCTATGGCTACACCTTC. Its translation is CASSTGGLAYGYTF.

The gene calls are TRBV9 and TRBJ1-2, with TRBD1 matching 8 bases. Trimming removed 4 bases from V and 6 bases from J; junction bases left unmatched: 11. This CDR3 spans 15 amino acids. Germline V gives CDR1 SGDLS, CDR2 YYNGEE. Written as DNA, the CDR3 is TGTGCCAGCAGCCAGCAGGGACAGGAGTCTGATGGCTACACCTTC. Protein: CASSQQGQESDGYTF.

The rearrangement links TRBV6-5 to TRBJ2-7; the D gene is possibly TRBD1 (6 bases). The ends were cut back, 0 bases at V and 6 bases at J, with 18 bases in the middle. This CDR3 contains 16 residues. The V gene's germline CDR1 is MNHEY and CDR2 SVGAGI. In nucleotides, the CDR3 is TGTGCCAGCAGTTACTCCGGGTTCAGGGGTGACGGCGAGCAGTACTTC. It encodes CASSYSGFRGDGEQYF.

This chain joins TRBV27 and TRBJ1-2; unclear D gene. The CDR3 contains 14 residues. The V gene lost 6 bases and the J gene lost 4 bases, with 15 bases spanning the gap. Germline CDR1 and CDR2: MNHEY and SMNVEV (reference sequence). The CDR3: CASRPVEGPYGYTF. The CDR3 DNA reads TGTGCCAGCAGGCCCGTGGAGGGCCCCTATGGCTACACCTTC.

This chain connects TRBV5-1 to TRBJ2-6; no clear D. V lost 0 bases and J 4 bases, leaving 11 bases between the germline ends. The CDR3 length is 16 residues. In germline, CDR1 is SGHRS, CDR2 YFSETQ. CDR3 amino acids: CASSLAGLSGANVLTF. The CDR3 bases are TGCGCCAGCAGCTTGGCCGGGTTATCAGGGGCCAACGTCCTGACTTTC.

V is TRBV14 and J is TRBJ2-3, with 11 positions matching TRBD2. Germline V gene sequence: CDR1 SGHDN, CDR2 FVKESK. This CDR3 spans 16 amino acids. With 1 base clipped from V and 8 bases from J, the junction kept 8 bases outside the gene matches. This CDR3 is CASSQVAGGPRSTQYF. In DNA, the CDR3 is TGTGCCAGCAGCCAAGTAGCGGGGGGGCCGAGATCTACGCAGTATTTT.

This clone was detected a few times. The rearrangement uses TRBV6-1 and TRBJ1-5; D is unclear. V dropped 0 bases and J dropped 7 bases, with 13 bases sitting between them. CDR1 is MNHNS, CDR2 SASEGT, per germline. This CDR3 is 15 amino acids long. The CDR3 DNA sequence: TGTGCCAGCAGTGAAGCGCCCGGGTTTACCCAGCCCCAGCATTTT. It translates to CASSEAPGFTQPQHF.

The V and J genes are TRBV9 and TRBJ2-3; no clear D gene. Trimming stripped 0 bases from V and 2 bases from J, with 7 bases between. Germline V gene sequence: CDR1 SGDLS, CDR2 YYNGEE. The CDR3 is made up of 14 amino acids. In nucleotides, the CDR3 is TGTGCCAGCAGCGTAGGGCATGACACAGATACGCAGTATTTT. Protein: CASSVGHDTDTQYF.

The J gene is TRBJ1-2, the V gene TRBV18; tentative D call: TRBD1 (5 bases). This CDR3 is built from 16 residues. The germline V gene encodes CDR1 KGHSH and CDR2 LQKENI. V was pared by 2 bases and J by 3 bases, with 16 bases between. DNA for the CDR3: TGTGCCAGCTCACCAGGGCAGGGTCCACTTGACTATGGCTACACCTTC. It is translated as CASSPGQGPLDYGYTF.

V usage is TRBV6-6 and J usage is TRBJ2-7; 7 bases match TRBD2. J gave up 0 bases and V 1 base, and 3 bases lay outside the gene matches. Per germline, CDR1 MNHNY and CDR2 SVGAGI (reference sequence). CDR3 length: 15 residues. CDR3 amino acids: CASSYWASGSYEQYF. The DNA of the CDR3 is TGTGCCAGCAGTTACTGGGCTAGCGGCTCCTACGAGCAGTACTTC.

This clone turned up a few times. This rearrangement joins TRBV6-5 to TRBJ1-2, with D perhaps TRBD1 (6 bases). V lost 4 bases and J lost 8, with 8 bases in between. Germline values: CDR1 MNHEY, CDR2 SVGAGI. The CDR3 runs 11 residues. The CDR3, as DNA: TGTGCCAGCAGTTGGGGGCAGGGCTACACCTTC. Translated: CASSWGQGYTF.

This clone was counted only a few times. The CDR3 loop reads CAWNKNTEAFF. The CDR3 DNA reads TGTGCCTGGAACAAGAACACTGAAGCTTTCTTT. The chain couples TRBV30 to TRBJ1-1; D not certain. The V end was cut by 4 bases, the J end by 1 base, with 4 bases between. The germline gives CDR1 GTSNPN, CDR2 SVGIG (reference sequence). The CDR3 has 11 amino acids.

This chain uses TRBV6-1 with TRBJ1-3, with TRBD1 as a possible D gene (5 bases). This CDR3 spans 13 amino acids. The germline gives CDR1 MNHNS, CDR2 SASEGT. V was cut by 10 bases and J by 1 base, with 11 bases left in between. This CDR3 is CATYRSSGNTIYF. The CDR3 coding sequence is TGTGCCACCTACAGGTCTTCTGGAAACACCATATATTTT.

The chain carries TRBV28 and TRBJ1-3; D might be TRBD1 (5 bases). The germline V gene has CDR1 MDHEN and CDR2 SYDVKM. Deletions cut 2 bases from V and 2 bases from J, with 10 bases between. CDR3 length: 15 amino acids. The CDR3: CASSLDSYPGNTIYF. CDR3 bases: TGTGCCAGCAGTTTAGACAGTTATCCTGGAAACACCATATATTTT.

V usage is TRBV7-2 and J usage is TRBJ2-7; 8 bases line up with TRBD1. Losses at the gene ends were 6 bases for V and 6 bases for J; bases not matched to a gene: 10. Per the germline V gene, CDR1 is SGHTA and CDR2 is FQGNSA. CDR3 length: 14 residues. The CDR3: CASSWTGTGSEQYF. The CDR3 DNA sequence: TGTGCCAGCAGTTGGACGGGGACAGGCAGCGAGCAGTACTTC.